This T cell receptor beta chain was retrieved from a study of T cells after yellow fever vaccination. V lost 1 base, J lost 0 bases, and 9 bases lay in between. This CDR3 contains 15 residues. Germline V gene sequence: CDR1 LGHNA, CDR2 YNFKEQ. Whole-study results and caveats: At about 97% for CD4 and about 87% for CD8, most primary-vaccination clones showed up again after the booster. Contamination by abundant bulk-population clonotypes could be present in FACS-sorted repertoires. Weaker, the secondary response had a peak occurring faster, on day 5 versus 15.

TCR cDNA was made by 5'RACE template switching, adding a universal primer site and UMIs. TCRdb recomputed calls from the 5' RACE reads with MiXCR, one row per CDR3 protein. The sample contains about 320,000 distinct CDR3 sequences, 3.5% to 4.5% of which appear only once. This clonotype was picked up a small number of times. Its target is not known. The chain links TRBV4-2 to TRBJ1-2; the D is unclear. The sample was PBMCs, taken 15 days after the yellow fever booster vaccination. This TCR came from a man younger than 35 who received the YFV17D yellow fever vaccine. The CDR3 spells CASSQVRTANYGYTF. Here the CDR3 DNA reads TGTGCCAGCAGCCAAGTCCGGACGGCTAACTATGGCTACACCTTC.